The 6 T cell receptor beta chains given below trace back to one sample, sequenced in a study of vaccination and CD4 T cells after COVID-19. The Oncomine TCR Beta short-read assay was applied to DNA of cultured CD4+ T cells. TCRdb redid the calling of the PCR reads with MiXCR, one entry per CDR3 protein. This repertoire shows 1,000 or so distinct CDR3 sequences, around a sixth found once; its top ten account for 40% to 50%. These receptors are not linked to any known antigen. Noted treatment: approximately 9-day PBMC culture with coronavirus spike peptide pools or control peptides (ViraFEST assay). Unexposed donor CD4+ T cells predated the COVID-19 pandemic, collected 2011-2018. Sequencing used CD4+ T cells from blood, cultured in vitro. These receptors originate from a human donor in good health.

This clonotype has more than one count but fewer than ten. This chain joins TRBV7-6 and TRBJ1-3; the D is unclear. The CDR3 runs 15 residues. The germline CDR1 and CDR2 sequences are SGHVS and FNYEAQ. V was trimmed by 4 bases and J by 0 bases, leaving 10 bases between them. The CDR3, as DNA: TGTGCCAGCAGCTCCCCCCAGAGCTCTGGAAACACCATATATTTT. Its translation: CASSSPQSSGNTIYF.

This clonotype was observed a few times. CDR3 in DNA: TGTGCCAGCAGCGTAGGAGAGGTTGTCTATGGCTACACCTTC. This encodes CASSVGEVVYGYTF. This sequence joins TRBV9 and TRBJ1-2; no clear D. In germline, CDR1 is SGDLS, CDR2 YYNGEE. Trimming stripped 0 bases from V and 4 bases from J, with 10 bases between. The CDR3 spans 14 residues.

This clonotype is medium-sized (0.01 to 0.1%) within its sample. CDR3 amino acids: CSARSGHVYGANVLTF. CDR3 DNA sequence: TGCAGTGCTAGATCGGGACACGTATATGGGGCCAACGTCCTGACTTTC. The chain uses TRBV20-1 and TRBJ2-6; D is possibly TRBD1 (6 bases). V gave up 2 bases and J gave up 3 bases, with 14 bases separating them. The CDR3 covers 16 residues. Germline values: CDR1 DFQATT, CDR2 SNEGSKA (reference sequence).

The chain couples TRBV6-2 or TRBV6-3 to TRBJ2-2; TRBD2 might be the D (5 bases). The V gene's germline CDR1 is MNHEY and CDR2 SVGEGT. V lost 5 bases to trimming and J lost 2 bases, with 12 bases between them. There are 15 residues in the CDR3. CDR3 loop: CASSELGFNTGELFF. The CDR3, as DNA: TGTGCCAGCAGTGAACTAGGGTTCAACACCGGGGAGCTGTTTTTT.

This chain connects TRBV14 to TRBJ2-3; D call uncertain. CDR1 and CDR2 (germline): SGHDN, FVKESK. V gave up 6 bases and J gave up 4 bases, with 5 bases separating them. This CDR3 region has 11 residues. The CDR3 DNA is TGTGCCAGCAGTGGAGCAGATACGCAGTATTTT. The encoded protein is CASSGADTQYF.

By sample fraction, this clonotype is medium-sized. The genes are TRBV29-1 and TRBJ1-2; TRBD1 matches at 8 bases. Germline values: CDR1 SQVTM, CDR2 ANQGSEA. The CDR3 runs 12 residues. Trimming took 4 bases from V and 8 from J; bases not matched to a gene: 6. DNA of the CDR3: TGCAGCGTTGCCGGACAGGGTGAAGGCTACACCTTC. It encodes CSVAGQGEGYTF.